The clone carrying this T cell receptor beta chain showed up just a few times. The data were obtained in a study of blood T cell repertoires in COVID-19. The protocol was immunoSEQ multiplex PCR, while the TCRdb copy is restricted to in-frame clones and leaves out a portion. The data contain approximately 72,000 clones, approximately 89% of them singletons. Input material: peripheral blood. The sequence was collected from a woman of 80 years or more with active or convalescent COVID-19.

The CDR3 loop reads CASSQASNQPQHF. The CDR3 DNA is TGTGCCAGCAGTCAGGCTAGCAATCAGCCCCAGCATTTT. The gene calls are TRBV28 and TRBJ1-5; no definite D call. V lost 5 bases to trimming and J lost 0 bases, with 5 bases between them. The CDR3 contains 13 residues. Germline-derived CDR1 and CDR2 are MDHEN and SYDVKM. The whole variable domain, filled in from reference TRBV28 and TRBJ1-5, reads DVKVTQSSRYLVKRTGEKVFLECVQDMDHENMFWYRQDPGLGLRLIYFSYDVKMKEKGDIPEGYSVSREKKERFSLILESASTNQTSMYLCASSQASNQPQHFGDGTRLSIL.